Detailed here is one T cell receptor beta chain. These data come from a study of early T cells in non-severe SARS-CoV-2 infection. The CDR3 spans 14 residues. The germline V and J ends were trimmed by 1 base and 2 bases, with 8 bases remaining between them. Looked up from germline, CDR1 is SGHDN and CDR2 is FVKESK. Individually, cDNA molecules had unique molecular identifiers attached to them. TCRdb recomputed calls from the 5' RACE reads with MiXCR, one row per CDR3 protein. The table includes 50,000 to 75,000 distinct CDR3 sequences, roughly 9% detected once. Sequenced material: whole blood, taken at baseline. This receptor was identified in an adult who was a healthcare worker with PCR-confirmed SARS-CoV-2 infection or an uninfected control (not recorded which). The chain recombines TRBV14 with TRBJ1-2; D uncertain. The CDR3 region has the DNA TGTGCCAGCAGCCAAGGCCCCGTAAACTATGGCTACACCTTC. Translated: CASSQGPVNYGYTF.